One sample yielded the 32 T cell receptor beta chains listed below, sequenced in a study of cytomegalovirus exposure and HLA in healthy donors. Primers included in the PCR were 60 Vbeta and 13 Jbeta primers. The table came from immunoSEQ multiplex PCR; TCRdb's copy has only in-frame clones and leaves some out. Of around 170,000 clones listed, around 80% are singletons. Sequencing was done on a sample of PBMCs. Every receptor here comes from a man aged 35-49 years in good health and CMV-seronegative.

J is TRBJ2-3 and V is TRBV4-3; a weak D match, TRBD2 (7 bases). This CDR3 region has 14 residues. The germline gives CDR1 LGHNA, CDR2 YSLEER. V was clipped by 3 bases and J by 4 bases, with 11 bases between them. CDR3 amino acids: CASSQARGPDTQYF. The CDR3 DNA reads TGCGCCAGCAGCCAGGCGCGGGGGCCAGATACGCAGTATTTT.

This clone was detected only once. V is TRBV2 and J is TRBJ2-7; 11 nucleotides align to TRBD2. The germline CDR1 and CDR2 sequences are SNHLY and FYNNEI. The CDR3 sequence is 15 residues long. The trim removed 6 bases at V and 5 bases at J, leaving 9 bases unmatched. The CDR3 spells CASRNPLAGVDEQYF. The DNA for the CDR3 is TGTGCCAGCAGAAATCCACTAGCGGGAGTCGACGAGCAGTACTTC.

The CDR3 nucleotides are TGTGCCAGCAGCGAGTCCCTGACAGGGGACTATGGCTACACCTTC. This translates into CASSESLTGDYGYTF. The genes are TRBV9 and TRBJ1-2; 8 bases are a match to TRBD1. The CDR3 length is 15 residues. CDR1 and CDR2 (germline): SGDLS, YYNGEE. V lost 3 bases to trimming and J lost 3 bases; unmatched junction nucleotides: 7.

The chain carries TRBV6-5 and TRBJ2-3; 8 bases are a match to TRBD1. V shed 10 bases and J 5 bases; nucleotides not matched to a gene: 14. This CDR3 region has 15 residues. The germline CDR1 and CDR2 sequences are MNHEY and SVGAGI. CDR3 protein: CATQRVTGALDTQYF. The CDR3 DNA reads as TGTGCCACCCAGAGGGTGACAGGGGCGTTAGATACGCAGTATTTT.

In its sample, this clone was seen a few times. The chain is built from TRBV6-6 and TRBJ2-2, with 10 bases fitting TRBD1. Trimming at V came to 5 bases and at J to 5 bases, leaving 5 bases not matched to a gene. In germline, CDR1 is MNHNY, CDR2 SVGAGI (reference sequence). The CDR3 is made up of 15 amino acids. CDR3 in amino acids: CASSDRGRGTGELFF. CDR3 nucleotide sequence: TGTGCCAGCAGTGACAGGGGGCGAGGGACCGGGGAGCTGTTTTTT.

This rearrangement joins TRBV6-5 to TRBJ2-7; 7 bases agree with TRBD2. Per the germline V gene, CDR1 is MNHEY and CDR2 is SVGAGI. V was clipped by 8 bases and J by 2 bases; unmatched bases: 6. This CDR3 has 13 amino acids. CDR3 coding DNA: TGTGCCAGCGGGCGAGCGGGGACCTACGAGCAGTACTTC. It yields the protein CASGRAGTYEQYF.

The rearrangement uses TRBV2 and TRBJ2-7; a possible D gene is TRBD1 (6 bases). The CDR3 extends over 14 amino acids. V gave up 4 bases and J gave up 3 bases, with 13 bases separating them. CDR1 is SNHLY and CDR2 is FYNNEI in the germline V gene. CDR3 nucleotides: TGTGCCAGCAGTGCACAGGGATATTACTACGAGCAGTACTTC. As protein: CASSAQGYYYEQYF. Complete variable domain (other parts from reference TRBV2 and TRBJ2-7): EPEVTQTPSHQVTQMGQEVILRCVPISNHLYFYWYRQILGQKVEFLVSFYNNEISEKSEIFDDQFSVERPDGSNFTLKIRSTKLEDSAMYFCASSAQGYYYEQYFGPGTRLTVT.

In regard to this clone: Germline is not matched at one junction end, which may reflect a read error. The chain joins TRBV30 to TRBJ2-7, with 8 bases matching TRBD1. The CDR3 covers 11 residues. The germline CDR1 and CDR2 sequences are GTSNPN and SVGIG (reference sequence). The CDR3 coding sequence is TGTGCCTGGAGCGAAGGGACAGGCCAAAACTTC. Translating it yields CAWSEGTGQNF.

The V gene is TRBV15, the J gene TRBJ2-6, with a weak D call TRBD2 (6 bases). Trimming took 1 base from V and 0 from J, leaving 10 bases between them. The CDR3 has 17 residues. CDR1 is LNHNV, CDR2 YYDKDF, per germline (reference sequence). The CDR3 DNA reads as TGTGCCACCAGCAGAGGGCGGGGATCCTCTGGGGCCAACGTCCTGACTTTC. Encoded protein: CATSRGRGSSGANVLTF.

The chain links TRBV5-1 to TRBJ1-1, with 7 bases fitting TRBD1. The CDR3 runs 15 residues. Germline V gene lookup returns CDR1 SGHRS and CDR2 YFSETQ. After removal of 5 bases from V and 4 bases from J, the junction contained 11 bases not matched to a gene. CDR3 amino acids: CASRSGRAGGTEAFF. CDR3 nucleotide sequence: TGCGCCAGCAGGTCCGGGAGGGCAGGGGGCACTGAAGCTTTCTTT. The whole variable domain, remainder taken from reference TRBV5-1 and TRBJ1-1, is KAGVTQTPRYLIKTRGQQVTLSCSPISGHRSVSWYQQTPGQGLQFLFEYFSETQRNKGNFPGRFSGRQFSNSRSEMNVSTLELGDSALYLCASRSGRAGGTEAFFGQGTRLTVV.

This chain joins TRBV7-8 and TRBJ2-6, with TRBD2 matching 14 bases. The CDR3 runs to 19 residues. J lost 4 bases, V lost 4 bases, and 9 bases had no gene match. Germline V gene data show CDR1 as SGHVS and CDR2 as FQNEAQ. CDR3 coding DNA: TGTGCCAGCAGCTCCCTGACTAGCGGGAGGGCCCCCGGGGCCAACGTCCTGACTTTC. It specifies CASSSLTSGRAPGANVLTF.

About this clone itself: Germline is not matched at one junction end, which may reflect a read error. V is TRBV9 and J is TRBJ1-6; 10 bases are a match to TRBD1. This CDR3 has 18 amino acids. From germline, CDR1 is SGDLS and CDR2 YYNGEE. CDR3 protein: CASSVGPGQGMLQSPLHF. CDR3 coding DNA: TGTGCCAGCAGTGTAGGACCGGGACAGGGGATGTTACAGTCACCCCTCCACTTT. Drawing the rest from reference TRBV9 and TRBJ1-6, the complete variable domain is DSGVTQTPKHLITATGQRVTLRCSPRSGDLSVYWYQQSLDQGLQFLIQYYNGEERAKGNILERFSAQQFPDLHSELNLSSLELGDSALYFCASSVGPGQGMLQSPLHFGNGTRLTVT.

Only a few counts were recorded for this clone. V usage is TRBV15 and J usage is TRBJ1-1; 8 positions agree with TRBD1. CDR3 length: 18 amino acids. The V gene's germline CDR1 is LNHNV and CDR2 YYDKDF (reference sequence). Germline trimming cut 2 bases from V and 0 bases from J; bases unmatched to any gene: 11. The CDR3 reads CATSRRRTGMVMNTEAFF. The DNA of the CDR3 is TGTGCCACCAGCAGAAGACGGACAGGGATGGTCATGAACACTGAAGCTTTCTTT.

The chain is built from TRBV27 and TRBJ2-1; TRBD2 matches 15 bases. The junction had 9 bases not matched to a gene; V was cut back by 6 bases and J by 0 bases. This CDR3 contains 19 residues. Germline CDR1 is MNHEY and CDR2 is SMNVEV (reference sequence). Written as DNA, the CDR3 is TGTGCCAGCAGCTCACGGACTAGCGGGAGGGCGGACTCCTACAATGAGCAGTTCTTC. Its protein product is CASSSRTSGRADSYNEQFF.

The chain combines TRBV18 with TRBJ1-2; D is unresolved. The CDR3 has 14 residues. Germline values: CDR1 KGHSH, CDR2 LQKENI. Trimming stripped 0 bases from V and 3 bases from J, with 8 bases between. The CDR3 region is CASSPPRDDYGYTF. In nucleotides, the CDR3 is TGTGCCAGCTCACCACCGCGGGATGACTATGGCTACACCTTC.

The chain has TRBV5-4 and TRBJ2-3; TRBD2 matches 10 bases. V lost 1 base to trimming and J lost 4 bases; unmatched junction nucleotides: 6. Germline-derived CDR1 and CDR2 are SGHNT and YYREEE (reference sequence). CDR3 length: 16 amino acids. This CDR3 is CASSLKKREGPDTQYF. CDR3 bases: TGTGCCAGCAGCTTGAAGAAGCGGGAGGGCCCAGATACGCAGTATTTT.

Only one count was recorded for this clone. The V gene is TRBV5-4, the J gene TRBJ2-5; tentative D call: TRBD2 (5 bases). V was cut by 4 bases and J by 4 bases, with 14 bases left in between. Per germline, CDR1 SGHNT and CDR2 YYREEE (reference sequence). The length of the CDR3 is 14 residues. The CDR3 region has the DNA TGTGCCAGCAGCCTAAGGCGCGGGCCAGAGACCCAGTACTTC. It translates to CASSLRRGPETQYF.

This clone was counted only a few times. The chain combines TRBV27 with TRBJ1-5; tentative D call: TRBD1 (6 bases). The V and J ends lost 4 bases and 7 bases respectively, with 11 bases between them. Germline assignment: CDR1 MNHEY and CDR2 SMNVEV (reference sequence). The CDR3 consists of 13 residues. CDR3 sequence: CASSSGVGQPQHF. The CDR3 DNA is TGTGCCAGCAGTTCAGGGGTTGGGCAGCCCCAGCATTTT.

The CDR3 DNA sequence: TGTGCCAGCAGTGCTACTAGTAAATACAATGAGCAGTTCTTC. Its translation: CASSATSKYNEQFF. The chain has TRBV6-6 and TRBJ2-1; maybe TRBD2 (5 bases). CDR1 and CDR2 (germline): MNHNY, SVGAGI (reference sequence). V was cut by 5 bases and J by 4 bases, with 12 bases left in between. CDR3 length: 14 residues.

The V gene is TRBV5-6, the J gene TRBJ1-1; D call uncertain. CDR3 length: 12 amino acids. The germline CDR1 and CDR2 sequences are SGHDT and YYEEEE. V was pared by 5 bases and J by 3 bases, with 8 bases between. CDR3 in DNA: TGTGCCAGCAGTTGGAGTGACACTGAAGCTTTCTTT. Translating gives CASSWSDTEAFF. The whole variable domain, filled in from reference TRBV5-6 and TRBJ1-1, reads DAGVTQSPTHLIKTRGQQVTLRCSPKSGHDTVSWYQQALGQGPQFIFQYYEEEERQRGNFPDRFSGHQFPNYSSELNVNALLLGDSALYLCASSWSDTEAFFGQGTRLTVV.

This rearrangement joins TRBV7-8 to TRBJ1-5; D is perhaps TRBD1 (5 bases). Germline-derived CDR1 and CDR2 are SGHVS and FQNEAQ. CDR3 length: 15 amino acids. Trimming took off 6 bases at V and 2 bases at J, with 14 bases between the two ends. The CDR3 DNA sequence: TGTGCCAGCAGACCGTCGGGGGATGGCAATCAGCCCCAGCATTTT. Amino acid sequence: CASRPSGDGNQPQHF.

The CDR3 loop is CASSQDPPPDTQYF. The DNA of the CDR3 is TGCGCCAGCAGCCAAGATCCCCCCCCGGATACGCAGTATTTT. The gene calls are TRBV4-1 and TRBJ2-3, with D unclear. Germline CDR1 MGHRA, CDR2 YSYEKL. Trimming removed 0 bases from V and 6 bases from J, with 10 bases in between. The CDR3 length is 14 residues.

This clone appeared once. CDR3 sequence (DNA): TGTGCCAGCAGCTTAGGAGTCAGGGCCCACGAGCAGTACTTC. It is translated as CASSLGVRAHEQYF. V gene TRBV7-2 combines with J gene TRBJ2-7; the D gene is possibly TRBD1 (5 bases). There are 14 residues in the CDR3. V shed 1 base and J shed 5 bases, with 12 bases lying between them. CDR1 SGHTA and CDR2 FQGNSA come from the germline V gene. Combining the CDR3 with reference TRBV7-2 and TRBJ2-7 gives the whole variable domain GAGVSQSPSNKVTEKGKDVELRCDPISGHTALYWYRQSLGQGLEFLIYFQGNSAPDKSGLPSDRFSAERTGGSVSTLTIQRTQQEDSAVYLCASSLGVRAHEQYFGPGTRLTVT.

This chain's CDR3 is CASSLGSLPAGHEQYF. DNA for the CDR3: TGTGCCAGCAGCTTGGGAAGCTTACCCGCTGGGCACGAGCAGTACTTC. The chain combines TRBV5-4 with TRBJ2-7; D not certain. Germline V CDR1 and CDR2: SGHNT, YYREEE (reference sequence). The CDR3 loop spans 16 amino acids. V shed 0 bases and J shed 5 bases, with 18 bases lying between them.

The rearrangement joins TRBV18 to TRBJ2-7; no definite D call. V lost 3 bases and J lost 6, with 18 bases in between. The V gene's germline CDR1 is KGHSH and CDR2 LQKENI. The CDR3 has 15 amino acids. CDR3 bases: TGTGCCAGCTCACCGGCCCGCGGAATCCTTAGCGAGCAGTACTTC. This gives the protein CASSPARGILSEQYF.

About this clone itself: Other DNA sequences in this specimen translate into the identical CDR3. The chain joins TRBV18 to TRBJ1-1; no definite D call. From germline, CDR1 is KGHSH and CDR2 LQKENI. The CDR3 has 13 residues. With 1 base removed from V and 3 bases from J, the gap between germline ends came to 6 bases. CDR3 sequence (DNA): TGTGCCAGCTCACCACTCGGAGACACTGAAGCTTTCTTT. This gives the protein CASSPLGDTEAFF.

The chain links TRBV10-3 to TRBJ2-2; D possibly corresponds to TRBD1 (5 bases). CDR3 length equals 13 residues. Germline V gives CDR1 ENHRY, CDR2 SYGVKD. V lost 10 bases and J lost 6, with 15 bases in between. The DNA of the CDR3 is TGTGCCACGACGGGCGCAGGGTCCGGGGAGCTGTTTTTT. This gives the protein CATTGAGSGELFF.

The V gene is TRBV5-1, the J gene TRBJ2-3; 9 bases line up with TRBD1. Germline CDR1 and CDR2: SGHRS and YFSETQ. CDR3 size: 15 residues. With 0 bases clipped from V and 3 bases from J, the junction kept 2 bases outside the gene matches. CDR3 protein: CASSLGDRETDTQYF. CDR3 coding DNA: TGCGCCAGCAGCTTGGGGGACAGGGAAACAGATACGCAGTATTTT. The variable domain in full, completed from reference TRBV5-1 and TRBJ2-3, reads KAGVTQTPRYLIKTRGQQVTLSCSPISGHRSVSWYQQTPGQGLQFLFEYFSETQRNKGNFPGRFSGRQFSNSRSEMNVSTLELGDSALYLCASSLGDRETDTQYFGPGTRLTVL.

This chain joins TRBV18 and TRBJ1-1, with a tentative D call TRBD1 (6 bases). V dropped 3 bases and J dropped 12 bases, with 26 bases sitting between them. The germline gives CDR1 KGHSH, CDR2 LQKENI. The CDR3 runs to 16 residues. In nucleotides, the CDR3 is TGTGCCAGCTCACCCTCACAGGGTCGGGGATTCGTCATAACTTTCTTT. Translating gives CASSPSQGRGFVITFF. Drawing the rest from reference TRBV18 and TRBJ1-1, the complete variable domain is NAGVMQNPRHLVRRRGQEARLRCSPMKGHSHVYWYRQLPEEGLKFMVYLQKENIIDESGMPKERFSAEFPKEGPSILRIQQVVRGDSAAYFCASSPSQGRGFVITFFGQGTRLTVV.

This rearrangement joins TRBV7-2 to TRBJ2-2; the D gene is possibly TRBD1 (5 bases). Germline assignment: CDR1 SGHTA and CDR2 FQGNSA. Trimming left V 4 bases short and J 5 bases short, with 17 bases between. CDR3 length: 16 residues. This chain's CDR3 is CASSSPLYRNTGELFF. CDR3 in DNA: TGTGCCAGCAGCTCTCCCCTTTACAGGAATACCGGGGAGCTGTTTTTT.

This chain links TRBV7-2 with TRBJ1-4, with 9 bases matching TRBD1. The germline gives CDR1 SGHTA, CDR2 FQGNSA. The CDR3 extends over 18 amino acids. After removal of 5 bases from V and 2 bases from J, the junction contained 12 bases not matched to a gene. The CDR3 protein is CASSPGDRVVGTNEKLFF. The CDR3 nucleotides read TGTGCCAGCAGCCCCGGGGACAGGGTGGTAGGGACTAATGAAAAACTGTTTTTT.

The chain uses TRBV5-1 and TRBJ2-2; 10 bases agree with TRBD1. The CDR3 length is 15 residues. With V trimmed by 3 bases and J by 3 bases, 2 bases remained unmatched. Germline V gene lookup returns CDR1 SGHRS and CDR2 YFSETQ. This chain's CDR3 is CASSWGQGYTGELFF. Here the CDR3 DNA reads TGCGCCAGCAGCTGGGGACAGGGGTACACCGGGGAGCTGTTTTTT.